This TCR beta chain derives from a study of coeliac disease (dated by TCRdb to between 2020 and 2023). Regarding the complete study: Each coeliac patient fell into one of three classes: newly diagnosed active disease, refractory coeliac disease type I, or disease kept under control by a gluten-free diet. Because high-resolution HLA typing was not available, biased TRBV7-2 usage was examined as a proof of principle. Next-generation sequencing of rearranged TRB and TRG CDR3 regions was used on small intestinal lymphocyte fractions taken from coeliac and non-coeliac patients. The goal was to describe the TR repertoires of small intestinal T cells in active coeliac disease, in refractory type I coeliac disease, and in coeliac disease treated with a gluten-free diet. Of the 30 or so patients in the full study, around 22 had coeliac disease confirmed by serology and 8 were controls with non-small intestinal disorders. Samples from 30 or so subjects were successfully TRB sequenced, and these included 20 to 25 paired samples of bulk unsorted intraepithelial and lamina propria cells. Study-wide conclusions, independent of this receptor: Compared with controls, active coeliac intraepithelial and lamina propria samples had TRB and TRG repertoires of lower clonality, which suggests that diverse T cells were recruited. Published gliadin-specific TRB sequences turned up in about 45% of the 18 coeliac lamina propria samples, compared with only 1 of 6 controls. The authors considered the approach unsuitable for unbiased detection of gliadin-specific T cells, which are scarce and rarely shared between patients. TRB repertoires were largely private; most amino acid sequences were unique to one sample, and V-gene usage did not differ significantly by disease group. High-purity fractions were not obtained when intraepithelial cells were separated from lamina propria cells, so cross-contamination between compartments was possible.

Regarding this clone: Its antigen is not yet known. No clone much larger than this one lies a single base away; base qualities are absent.

The germline V gene (reference sequence) yields LNHNV for CDR1 and YYDKDF for CDR2. V is cut back by 3 bases and J by 3 bases, with 2 bases in the junction unmatched. The CDR3 sequence holds 13 residues, the cysteine and valine included. The only DNA kept is the CDR3, 39 bases in frame from the first base. Aliquots of approximately 500,000 cells were frozen in DMSO/FBS in liquid nitrogen, and one aliquot per fraction was used for sequencing. Every one of the 30 patients in the study had endoscopy and a small intestinal biopsy. To release lamina propria cells, the biopsy tissue left over after intraepithelial cell isolation was digested with collagenase. The Qiagen DNeasy blood extraction kit was used to extract genomic DNA from the frozen unsorted cell fractions. Libraries were made using the immunoSEQ multiplex PCR assay. In a multiplexed PCR, the TR loci were amplified; reverse primers were designed against J gene segments, whereas forward primers were designed against V gene segments. Amplified CDR3 regions were sequenced on the Illumina HiSeq System. On the study's bioinformatics: To strip out PCR and sequencing errors and collapse the data into unique sequences, a nearest-neighbour algorithm merged closely related reads. Two measures summarised the repertoires: clonality, and T cell density, defined as TR molecules per amount of genomic DNA input. Public TRs were defined as CDR3 amino acid sequences in at least 80% of unsorted samples, then tested for differential abundance between coeliac and control samples. Each lamina propria sample was queried against a list of about 200 published gliadin-specific TRB sequences. Disease-group differences in clonality and density were tested with Kruskal-Wallis tests followed by Dunn post-tests. The table comes from immuneACCESS by way of TCRdb, which keeps in-frame sequences with V and J called. Part of the clones is missing from these tables; in studies checked, under half for an unresolved V gene and the rest for unknown reasons. The DNA gave D and trimming, while V, J and clone size come from that table. This sample has about 6,500 clones in its table, and 66% of those were observed once. The ten largest clonotypes hold about 6.7% of the sample.

The source is a man aged 50-60 years with active celiac disease. The sequenced material came from lamina propria lymphocytes from the gut. The cell subset or site label, as the study defines it: lamina propria cell (LPC) fraction of small intestinal biopsy. The chain uses TRBV15 and TRBJ2-7; 7 bases in the junction line up with TRBD1. The nucleotide sequence reads TGTGCCACCAGCAGCCACAGGGGCTACGAGCAGTACGTC. This codes for CATSSHRGYEQYV.